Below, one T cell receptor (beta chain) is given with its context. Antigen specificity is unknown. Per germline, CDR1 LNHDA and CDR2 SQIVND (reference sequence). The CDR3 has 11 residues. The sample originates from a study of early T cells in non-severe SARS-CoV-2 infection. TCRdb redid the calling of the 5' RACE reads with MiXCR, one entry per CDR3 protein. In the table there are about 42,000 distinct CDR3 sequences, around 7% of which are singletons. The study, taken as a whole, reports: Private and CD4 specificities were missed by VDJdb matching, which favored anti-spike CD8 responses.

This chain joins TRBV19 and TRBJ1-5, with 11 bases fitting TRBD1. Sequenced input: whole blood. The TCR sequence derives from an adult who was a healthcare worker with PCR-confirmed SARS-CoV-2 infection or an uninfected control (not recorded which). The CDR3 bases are TGTGGGACAGGGGGCGGCCAGCCCCAGCATTTT. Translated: CGTGGGQPQHF.